Given below is one T cell receptor beta chain in context. Its antigen is not yet known. Nothing much larger sits one base from this clone, and base qualities are not available. The entry originates in a study of graft-versus-host responses after intestinal transplantation (dated by TCRdb to the early 2020s). A note on the overall study: Recipients received multivisceral, liver-intestinal, or isolated intestinal transplants. Samples from a few later patients were sequenced in-house on an Illumina MiSeq with MiXCR processing rather than by the commercial service. Alloreactive clones were identified by sequencing pre-transplant mixed lymphocyte reaction products and comparing these products with unstimulated pre-transplant donor and recipient T cells. The cohort enrolled about two dozen intestinal transplant recipients, one of whom was a retransplant, and 3 patients without pretransplant specimens were excluded. Bulk TCR-beta CDR3 sequencing was used to track graft-versus-host and host-versus-graft alloreactive T cell clones in the graft, circulation and bone marrow after intestinal transplantation. Anti-thymocyte globulin induction was given to all recipients, followed by maintenance tacrolimus and steroids for 2 to 4 years. Donor T cell macrochimerism was defined as a peak of at least 4% donor T cells among recipient peripheral blood mononuclear cells.

Receptor amplification or capture employed the immunoSEQ multiplex PCR assay. For most patients, genomic DNA was isolated using the Qiagen DNeasy Blood and Tissue Kit and was shipped frozen to Adaptive Biotechnologies for TCR sequencing. For most patients, genomic DNA was subjected to high-throughput TCR-beta CDR3 sequencing by Adaptive Biotechnologies. For the original study's pipeline: TCR sequencing data were retrieved from Adaptive's ImmunoSEQ software for some 19 patients, whereas a few other patients were processed with MiXCR and VDJtools. To correct CD4 versus CD8 sorting errors, any sequence found in both subsets at a frequency ratio below 5:1 was removed. CDR3 nucleotide sequences shared between donor and recipient were removed because their origin could not be assigned. To be classed as alloreactive, a clone needed at least 2-fold expansion over unstimulated cells and a minimum CFSE-low frequency of 0.002% (template counts) or 0.001% (read counts). A clone was considered mappable if detected in the sequenced pre-transplant spleen, lymph node, or MLR CFSE-low populations of the donor or recipient. Cumulative frequency of alloreactive clones was calculated as a percentage of all sequences weighted by copy number. Drawn from immuneACCESS, this table holds only the in-frame rearrangements with V and J called that TCRdb kept. Clones are partly lost; checked studies trace under half to an unresolved V gene and leave the rest unexplained. V, J and clone size reflect that table, while D and trimming were determined from the DNA. Across this sample there are about 99,000 clones, with roughly 87% seen only once. The ten most abundant clones make up 0.7% to 0.9% of the sample.

Overall study outcomes, separate from this receptor: The conclusions were limited by the relatively low number and heterogeneity of the intestinal transplant patients. Early after transplant, peak levels of circulating GvH clones were associated with declines in HvG clones. Patients with donor T cell macrochimerism had high GvH to HvG T cell clonal ratios in their allografts. GvH clones were detected in recipient bone marrow, and some appeared earlier in ileal mucosa or blood, consistent with an intestinal mucosal origin.

CDR1 and CDR2, looked up from the germline V gene, are SNHLY and FYNNEI. The germline ends are 6 bases apart after V is trimmed by 2 bases and J by 4 bases. Including cysteine and phenylalanine, the CDR3 has 12 amino acids. CDR3 DNA only is kept here, 36 bases in frame from base 1. The time point label here, explained by the study, means: cells obtained before transplantation from donor or recipient. CD3+CD4+ and CD3+CD8+ populations were FACS-sorted from unstimulated pre-transplant donor and recipient cells taken from spleen or lymph nodes. Source: unstimulated CD4+ T cells sorted from spleen or lymph node cells, taken before intestinal transplant. Here the chain combines TRBV2 and TRBJ2-7; confidence is insufficient to name the D gene. This TCR derives from a human donor who received an intestinal transplant. In nucleotide form, the sequence is TGTGCCAGCAGTGAATCGGAATACGAGCAGTACTTC. Translation gives CASSESEYEQYF. Joined to the reference TRBV2 and TRBJ2-7 proteins, this CDR3 gives the full variable domain: EPEVTQTPSHQVTQMGQEVILRCVPISNHLYFYWYRQILGQKVEFLVSFYNNEISEKSEIFDDQFSVERPDGSNFTLKIRSTKLEDSAMYFCASSESEYEQYFGPGTRLTVT.